This is a list of T cell receptor beta chains from one sample in a study of T cells after yellow fever vaccination. TCRdb reprocessed the 5' RACE reads with MiXCR, giving one entry per CDR3 protein. The table has some 350,000 distinct CDR3 sequences, 11% seen once; the top ten hold roughly a sixth. The sample consisted of PBMCs, taken on the day of the first yellow fever vaccination. The source is a man aged 18 to 30 who received the YFV17D yellow fever vaccine. Both conserved end residues are part of each CDR3. The order of the fields is V gene, J gene, clone size, D gene, CDR3 DNA, CDR3 protein. A D gene is named only where the DNA matches it firmly. Clone size, where shown, is once, few, many, or a class for clones that have expanded.

v_call: TRBV3-1
j_call: TRBJ2-1
clone_size: .
d_call: .
cdr3_nt: TGTGCCAGCAGCCAAGAATGGGACCGCCTCTACAATGAGCAGTTCTTC
cdr3_aa: CASSQEWDRLYNEQFF

v_call: TRBV7-2
j_call: TRBJ1-2
clone_size: .
d_call: TRBD1
cdr3_nt: TGTGCCAGCAGCTTAGATTCGGACAGGGGATATGGCTACACCTTC
cdr3_aa: CASSLDSDRGYGYTF

v_call: TRBV5-1
j_call: TRBJ1-6
clone_size: many
d_call: .
cdr3_nt: TGCGCCAGCAGCTTCGCGGGACGGAAGGGTGGGGGTTATAATTCACCCCTCCACTTT
cdr3_aa: CASSFAGRKGGGYNSPLHF

v_call: TRBV7-7
j_call: TRBJ1-4
clone_size: few
d_call: TRBD1
cdr3_nt: TGTGCCAGCAGCCACCGACAGGGTACGACTAATGAAAAACTGTTTTTT
cdr3_aa: CASSHRQGTTNEKLFF

v_call: TRBV27
j_call: TRBJ2-7
clone_size: few
d_call: .
cdr3_nt: TGTGCCAGCAGTTCCACCGTATGGGGAGAGCAGTACTTC
cdr3_aa: CASSSTVWGEQYF

v_call: TRBV9
j_call: TRBJ2-1
clone_size: few
d_call: .
cdr3_nt: TGTGCCAGCAGCGGGATGACTTCCGAGCAGTTCTTC
cdr3_aa: CASSGMTSEQFF

v_call: TRBV5-4
j_call: TRBJ2-5
clone_size: .
d_call: .
cdr3_nt: TGTGCCAGCAGCTTTGAGGGGGTACGGACCCAGTACTTC
cdr3_aa: CASSFEGVRTQYF

v_call: TRBV6-5
j_call: TRBJ1-2
clone_size: .
d_call: .
cdr3_nt: TGTGCCAGCAGTCACCACGCGGACACTTCTAACTATGGCTACACCTTC
cdr3_aa: CASSHHADTSNYGYTF

v_call: TRBV6-1
j_call: TRBJ1-5
clone_size: few
d_call: .
cdr3_nt: TGTGCCAGCAGTGAAGCGCCAGGGGCCGATAGCAATCAGCCCCAGCATTTT
cdr3_aa: CASSEAPGADSNQPQHF

v_call: TRBV12-3/TRBV12-4
j_call: TRBJ1-2
clone_size: .
d_call: .
cdr3_nt: TGTGCCAGCAGTTTAATAGGGTCCGCTGGCTACACCTTC
cdr3_aa: CASSLIGSAGYTF

v_call: TRBV10-3
j_call: TRBJ2-5
clone_size: .
d_call: .
cdr3_nt: TGTGCCATCAGTGACAGGGTAGAGGGGGAGACCCAGTACTTC
cdr3_aa: CAISDRVEGETQYF

v_call: TRBV19
j_call: TRBJ1-1
clone_size: few
d_call: .
cdr3_nt: TGTGCCAGTAGTGCTATGACAGGTATGAACACTGAAGCTTTCTTT
cdr3_aa: CASSAMTGMNTEAFF

v_call: TRBV6-2/TRBV6-3
j_call: TRBJ2-1
clone_size: many
d_call: TRBD2
cdr3_nt: TGTGCCAGCAGTTACATGGGACTAGTAAATGAGCAGTTCTTC
cdr3_aa: CASSYMGLVNEQFF

v_call: TRBV5-1
j_call: TRBJ2-3
clone_size: .
d_call: TRBD2
cdr3_nt: TGCGCCAGCAGCTTGGGGGGGACTAACACAGATACGCAGTATTTT
cdr3_aa: CASSLGGTNTDTQYF

v_call: TRBV5-1
j_call: TRBJ1-6
clone_size: many
d_call: .
cdr3_nt: TGCGCCAGCAGCTTGGACCGGGCCCATAATTCACCCCTCCACTTT
cdr3_aa: CASSLDRAHNSPLHF

v_call: TRBV7-3
j_call: TRBJ2-2
clone_size: few
d_call: .
cdr3_nt: TGTGCCAGCAGCTTAAGCGGAGGGAGTACCGGGGAGCTGTTTTTT
cdr3_aa: CASSLSGGSTGELFF

v_call: TRBV20-1
j_call: TRBJ2-5
clone_size: .
d_call: .
cdr3_nt: TGCAGTGCTAGAGACCCCCGAGGGGGGGCCAAGGAGACCCAGTACTTC
cdr3_aa: CSARDPRGGAKETQYF

v_call: TRBV4-3
j_call: TRBJ1-2
clone_size: .
d_call: .
cdr3_nt: TGCGCCAGCAGCCAAGAAAAGACCTATGGCTACACCTTC
cdr3_aa: CASSQEKTYGYTF

v_call: TRBV20-1
j_call: TRBJ2-3
clone_size: .
d_call: .
cdr3_nt: TGCAGTGCTCAGGGGGGGGGCAGGACAGATACGCAGTATTTT
cdr3_aa: CSAQGGGRTDTQYF

v_call: TRBV5-1
j_call: TRBJ2-3
clone_size: few
d_call: .
cdr3_nt: TGCGCCAGCATGGGAGGTTCTAGCACAGATACGCAGTATTTT
cdr3_aa: CASMGGSSTDTQYF

v_call: TRBV6-2/TRBV6-3
j_call: TRBJ1-5
clone_size: .
d_call: TRBD1
cdr3_nt: TGTGCCAGCTGCCTTCCTAGGCAGGGTCAAACAGGGGCGAGCAATCAGCCCCAGCATTTT
cdr3_aa: CASCLPRQGQTGASNQPQHF

v_call: TRBV6-5
j_call: TRBJ2-3
clone_size: .
d_call: .
cdr3_nt: TGTGCCAGCAGTTACTCTAGGGGTCTAGATACGCAGTATTTT
cdr3_aa: CASSYSRGLDTQYF

v_call: TRBV12-3/TRBV12-4
j_call: TRBJ2-7
clone_size: .
d_call: TRBD2
cdr3_nt: TGTGCCAGTAGGGCTAGCGGCGAGCAGTACTTC
cdr3_aa: CASRASGEQYF

v_call: TRBV4-2
j_call: TRBJ1-1
clone_size: .
d_call: TRBD1
cdr3_nt: TGTGCCAGCAGCCAAGAGAGTCGGTGGACAGGCGCTGAAGCTTTCTTT
cdr3_aa: CASSQESRWTGAEAFF

v_call: TRBV24-1
j_call: TRBJ2-1
clone_size: once
d_call: .
cdr3_nt: TGTGCCACCAGTGATTTCTCAGGGTTGGACAATGAGCAGTTCTTC
cdr3_aa: CATSDFSGLDNEQFF

v_call: TRBV12-3/TRBV12-4
j_call: TRBJ1-1
clone_size: few
d_call: TRBD1
cdr3_nt: TGTGCCAGCAGTCCACGATTAGGGACAGGGGGCCTCACTGAAGCTTTCTTT
cdr3_aa: CASSPRLGTGGLTEAFF

v_call: TRBV3-1
j_call: TRBJ2-5
clone_size: .
d_call: TRBD1
cdr3_nt: TGTGCCAGCAGCCCTCCCCCGACAGGGTCTGAGACCCAGTACTTC
cdr3_aa: CASSPPPTGSETQYF

v_call: TRBV24-1
j_call: TRBJ2-2
clone_size: many
d_call: .
cdr3_nt: TGTGCCACCACGGGAAACACCGGGGAGCTGTTTTTT
cdr3_aa: CATTGNTGELFF

v_call: TRBV14
j_call: TRBJ2-5
clone_size: few
d_call: TRBD2
cdr3_nt: TGTGCCAGCAGCCAAGGAGCTTGGCGGGGGGAGACCCAGTACTTC
cdr3_aa: CASSQGAWRGETQYF

v_call: TRBV5-1
j_call: TRBJ2-3
clone_size: many
d_call: .
cdr3_nt: TGCGCCAGCAGCTCCACCTTCGGGAGCACAGATACGCAGTATTTT
cdr3_aa: CASSSTFGSTDTQYF

v_call: TRBV12-3/TRBV12-4
j_call: TRBJ1-4
clone_size: few
d_call: .
cdr3_nt: TGTGCCAGCCGAGACTCCCCGCGGGAAAAACTGTTTTTT
cdr3_aa: CASRDSPREKLFF

v_call: TRBV20-1
j_call: TRBJ2-1
clone_size: few
d_call: .
cdr3_nt: TGCAGTGCTAGAGTAACCAGCGGTTACAATGAGCAGTTCTTC
cdr3_aa: CSARVTSGYNEQFF

v_call: TRBV19
j_call: TRBJ1-4
clone_size: .
d_call: .
cdr3_nt: TGTGCCAGTAGTATACAGCCAGAAAAACTGTTTTTT
cdr3_aa: CASSIQPEKLFF